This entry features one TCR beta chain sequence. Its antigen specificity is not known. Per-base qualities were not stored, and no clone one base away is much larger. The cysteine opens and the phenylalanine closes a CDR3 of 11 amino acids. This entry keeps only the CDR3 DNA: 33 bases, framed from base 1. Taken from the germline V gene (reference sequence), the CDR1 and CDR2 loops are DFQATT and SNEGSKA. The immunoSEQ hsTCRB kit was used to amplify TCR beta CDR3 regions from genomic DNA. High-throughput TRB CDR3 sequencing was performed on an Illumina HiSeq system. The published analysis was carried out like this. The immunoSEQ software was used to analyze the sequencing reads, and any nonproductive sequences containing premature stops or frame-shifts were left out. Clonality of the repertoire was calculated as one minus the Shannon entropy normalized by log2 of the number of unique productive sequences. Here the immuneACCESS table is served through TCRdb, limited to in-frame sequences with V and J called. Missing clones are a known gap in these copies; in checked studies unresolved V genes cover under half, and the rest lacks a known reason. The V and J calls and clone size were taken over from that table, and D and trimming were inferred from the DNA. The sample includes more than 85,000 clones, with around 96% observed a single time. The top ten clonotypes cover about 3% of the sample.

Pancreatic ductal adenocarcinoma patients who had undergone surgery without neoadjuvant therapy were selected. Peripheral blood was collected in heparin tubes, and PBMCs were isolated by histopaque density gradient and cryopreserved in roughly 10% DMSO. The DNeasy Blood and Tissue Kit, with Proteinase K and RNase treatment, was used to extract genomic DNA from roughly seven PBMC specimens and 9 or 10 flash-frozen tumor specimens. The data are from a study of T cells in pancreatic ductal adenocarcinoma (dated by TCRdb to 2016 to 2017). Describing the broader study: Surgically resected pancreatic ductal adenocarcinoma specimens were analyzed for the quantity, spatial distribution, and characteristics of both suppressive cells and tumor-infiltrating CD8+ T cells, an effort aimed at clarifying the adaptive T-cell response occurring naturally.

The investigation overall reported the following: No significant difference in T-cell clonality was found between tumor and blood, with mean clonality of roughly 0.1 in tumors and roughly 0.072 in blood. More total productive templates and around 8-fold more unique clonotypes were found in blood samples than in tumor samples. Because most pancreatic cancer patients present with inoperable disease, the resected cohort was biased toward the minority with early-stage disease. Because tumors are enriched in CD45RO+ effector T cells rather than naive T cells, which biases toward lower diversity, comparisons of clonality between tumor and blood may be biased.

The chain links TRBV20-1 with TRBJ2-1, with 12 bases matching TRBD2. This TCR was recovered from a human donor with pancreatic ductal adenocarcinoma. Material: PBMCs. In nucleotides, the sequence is TGCAGCGGACTAGCGGGGCATGAGCAGTTCTTC. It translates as CSGLAGHEQFF.